This TCR beta chain originates from a study of shared clonotypes between healthy human individuals (TCRdb year 2020). About the study as a whole: The cohort comprised a couple of women and three men aged 18 to 49 years. For each donor, three plates each were used for CD4 naive and CD4 memory, two plates were used for CD8 naive, and one plate was used for CD8 memory. To estimate repertoire size and how much clonotypes are shared between individuals, the study performed deep sequencing of blood TCR repertoires from roughly five healthy adults. Different laboratories and diverse techniques were used to prepare libraries and sequence TCR repertoires, to increase sequencing depth and limit assay-specific biases. Between about 0.9 and 9 billion PBMCs per donor were obtained by leukapheresis.

Healthy HIV-negative adults with no recently reported acute infections or vaccinations were included as donors. Every donor was a Caucasian adult residing in Nashville, Tennessee, USA. CD4+ T cells were enriched by magnetic negative selection; naive cells were then positively selected on CD45RA, and the negative fraction formed the memory subset. Blood was obtained by leukapheresis, after which PBMCs were separated by Ficoll-Histopaque density gradient centrifugation and cryopreserved in liquid nitrogen vapor phase. Purity and quantity of every magnetically sorted T cell population were checked by analytical flow cytometry. Genomic DNA was isolated from each sorted fraction and quantified by UV absorbance on a Nanodrop 2000c. Study-wide conclusions, independent of this receptor: Even with the large sequencing depth, rarefaction of the sorted-subset datasets indicated that sequencing was incomplete. Sampling was restricted to blood, and TCR repertoires in tissues likely differ from the TCR repertoires found in blood. Naive subsets generally had larger estimated clonotype richness than memory subsets. Because the study included only a small number of donors, the genetic and exposure-history diversity represented was limited. Clonotypes shared by all four sorted-subset donors showed higher generation probabilities than non-shared clonotypes. Pairwise subsampling indicated that sequencing depth was expected to affect the degree of clonotype sharing among donors. Sharing across a few donors was observed for approximately 4.6% of naive CD4, 3% to 3.5% of naive CD8, around 2.5% of memory CD4, and less than 0.45% of memory CD8 clonotypes.

CDR1 SGHRS and CDR2 YFSETQ were looked up in the germline V gene. V drops 7 bases and J drops 2 bases, leaving 12 bases in between. Spanning cysteine to phenylalanine, the CDR3 consists of 14 amino acids. The only DNA kept is the CDR3, 42 bases in frame from the first base. TCR CDR3 regions were amplified from genomic DNA by multiplex PCR using the deep immunoSEQ assay. Extracted genomic DNA from each cell subset was distributed evenly across all wells of several immunoSEQ 96-well plates, and each plate was treated as a replicate. For sorted subsets, approximately 200 ng of genomic DNA, equivalent to 30,000 or so T cell genomes, went into each replicate PCR. Purified libraries were measured with a Qubit 3.0 fluorometer, size-checked on a Bioanalyzer 2100, and measured again with the KAPA Library Quantification kit. A separate single-read 150-cycle Illumina NextSeq 550 flow cell was used to sequence each immunoSEQ 96-well plate. In the authors' own workflow: The immunoSEQ output contained only junctional sequences without quality scores, so filtering could not match that applied to full-length reads. Sequences were annotated with PyIR, a Python wrapper for IgBLAST v1.9, and V/J genes and CDR3 were assigned using IMGT germline references. Any read was removed if the V/J assignment was weak (E-value above 1e-6), the CDR3 was missing, or the read contained stop codons, out-of-frame junctions, or ambiguous translated residues. V3J clonotypes were defined as sequences sharing the same inferred V gene, J gene, and CDR3 amino acid sequence. The percentage overlap between two repertoires was calculated by dividing the number of shared unique clonotypes by the size of the smaller repertoire. Three approaches were used to assess repertoire richness: RTK rarefaction, the Chao1 estimator, and Recon v2.1 estimates of unobserved clonotypes. Generation probabilities were computed with OLGA for all TCRbeta clonotypes obtained by the gDNA method from a handful of donors. Here the immuneACCESS table is served through TCRdb, limited to in-frame sequences with V and J called. Missing clones are a known gap in these copies; in checked studies unresolved V genes cover under half, and the rest lacks a known reason. V and J calls and clone size are as listed in that table; D and trimming were resolved from the DNA. Here the sample has about 1 million clones; more than 65% occur a single time. About 1.5% of the sample rests with the top ten.

Points on this clone: There is no known antigen for this receptor. The record has no base qualities; no much larger clone is one base away.

This receptor chain uses TRBV5-1 and TRBJ2-2, with TRBD1 as a weak D call on 5 bases. The sequenced sample was memory CD4+ T cells sorted from blood. Taken with the paper, the label for cell subset or site translates to: CD45RA-negative fraction. This sequence originates from a man aged 18 to 29 in good health. In nucleotide form, the sequence is TGCGCCAGCTCACCAGGGTTCAACACCGGGGAGCTGTTTTTT. Translated, this gives CASSPGFNTGELFF.